What follows are 28 T cell receptor beta chains derived from one specimen sequenced in a study of T cells in Graves' hyperthyroidism and ophthalmopathy. Researchers amplified the TCR beta CDR3 regions from RNA transcripts. First-round RT-PCR of the TCR CDR3 relied on the HTBI primer set. TCRdb reprocessed the multiplex PCR reads with MiXCR, giving one entry per CDR3 protein. This table holds 45,000 or so distinct CDR3 sequences, roughly 50% found once. Sequences were obtained from peripheral blood or thyroid tissue (not recorded which). These receptors all stem from a woman in her fifties or sixties with Graves' hyperthyroidism.

This clonotype was found many times. The chain is built from TRBV10-3 and TRBJ1-5; no clear D. The CDR3 consists of 17 residues. Germline CDR1 and CDR2: ENHRY and SYGVKD. V was cut by 0 bases and J by 1 base, with 13 bases left in between. CDR3 bases: TGTGCCATCAGTGAGTCGTGGTCAGGCACGAGCAATCAGCCCCAGCATTTT. Its protein is CAISESWSGTSNQPQHF.

About this clonotype itself: As the CDR3 is not closed by the conserved phenylalanine or tryptophan, this likely results from a read error. The chain combines TRBV5-4 with TRBJ1-2; no reliable D call. The CDR3 length is 13 residues. V was clipped by 3 bases and J by 10 bases, with 16 bases between them. From germline, CDR1 is SGHNT and CDR2 YYREEE (reference sequence). CDR3 loop: CASSSGGSDDYTL. CDR3 nucleotide sequence: TGTGCCAGCAGCTCCGGAGGCTCGGATGACTACACCCTC.

The rearrangement uses TRBV4-3 and TRBJ2-2; 9 bases fit TRBD1. The V gene end was trimmed by 0 bases and the J gene end by 7 bases; junction bases not matched to a gene: 9. In germline, CDR1 is LGHNA, CDR2 YSLEER. The length of the CDR3 is 17 residues. CDR3 bases: TGCGCCAGCAGCCAAGAGCTACCGGGACAGGGAAGCGGGGAGCTGTTTTTT. Protein product: CASSQELPGQGSGELFF.

This clonotype was seen repeatedly, ten times or more. The chain employs TRBV5-1 and TRBJ1-2; possible D gene TRBD1, 6 bases. Germline lookup yields CDR1 SGHRS and CDR2 YFSETQ. There are 16 residues in the CDR3. V lost 6 bases and J lost 4, with 22 bases in between. The CDR3 nucleotides read TGCGCCAGCAACCGCGCCGAGGGGGGCCCCGGCTATGGCTACACCTTC. Its translation is CASNRAEGGPGYGYTF.

A note on this clonotype: Mismatch with germline at one junction end may stem from a read error. The CDR3, as DNA: TGTGCCAGCAGCCCCCGGGGGAGGACTGGGGCCAACATCCTGACTTTC. Its translation: CASSPRGRTGANILTF. This chain links TRBV7-3 with TRBJ2-6; maybe TRBD2 (6 bases). The CDR3 length is 16 residues. Germline-derived CDR1 and CDR2 are SGHTA and FQGTGA. Full variable domain (remainder filled in from reference TRBV7-3 and TRBJ2-6): GAGVSQTPSNKVTEKGKYVELRCDPISGHTALYWYRQSLGQGPEFLIYFQGTGAADDSGLPNDRFFAVRPEGSVSTLKIQRTERGDSAVYLCASSPRGRTGANILTFGAGSRLTVL.

The chain is built from TRBV7-6 and TRBJ2-5, with TRBD2 identical over 10 bases. Germline assignment: CDR1 SGHVS and CDR2 FNYEAQ. V gave up 1 base and J gave up 4 bases; unmatched junction bases: 0. The CDR3 length is 14 residues. CDR3 sequence: CASSLVAGGETQYF. The CDR3, as DNA: TGTGCCAGCAGCTTAGTAGCGGGAGGAGAGACCCAGTACTTC. Combining the CDR3 with reference TRBV7-6 and TRBJ2-5 gives the whole variable domain GAGVSQSPRYKVTKRGQDVALRCDPISGHVSLYWYRQALGQGPEFLTYFNYEAQQDKSGLPNDRFSAERPEGSISTLTIQRTEQRDSAMYRCASSLVAGGETQYFGPGTRLLVL.

This clonotype was detected ten times or more. The rearrangement uses TRBV28 and TRBJ2-6; D ambiguous. V was clipped by 2 bases and J by 0 bases, with 5 bases between them. Germline loops: CDR1 MDHEN, CDR2 SYDVKM. The CDR3 sequence is 15 residues long. The CDR3 DNA is TGTGCCAGCAGTTTAGAGATCTCTGGGGCCAACGTCCTGACTTTC. Its protein product is CASSLEISGANVLTF.

This clonotype is medium-sized within its sample. This chain connects TRBV29-1 to TRBJ1-5, with D unclear. This CDR3 region has 13 residues. Germline-derived CDR1 and CDR2 are SQVTM and ANQGSEA. Trimming cost V 6 bases and J 0 bases, with 9 bases left between them. The CDR3 DNA sequence: TGCAGCGTGTGGGAAAATAGCAATCAGCCCCAGCATTTT. It translates to CSVWENSNQPQHF.

A remark on this clonotype: One end of the junction is discordant with germline, which a read error may explain. This rearrangement joins TRBV6-1 to TRBJ2-5; D is perhaps TRBD2 (5 bases). The germline V gene has CDR1 MNHNS and CDR2 SASEGT. The length of the CDR3 is 13 residues. CDR3 sequence reads: CASSEGLNDTQYF. Here the CDR3 DNA reads TGTGCCAGCAGCGAAGGACTGAACGATACCCAGTACTTC.

V and J are TRBV7-9 and TRBJ2-7; 12 nucleotides agree with TRBD2. The CDR3 length is 14 residues. J gave up 5 bases and V 5 bases, and 4 bases lay outside the gene matches. Germline CDR1 is SEHNR and CDR2 is FQNEAQ (reference sequence). For the CDR3, the DNA is TGTGCCAGCAGCGGCGGACTAGCGGGACACGAGCAGTACTTC. Translating it yields CASSGGLAGHEQYF. The complete variable domain, with remaining parts taken from reference TRBV7-9 and TRBJ2-7, reads DTGVSQNPRHKITKRGQNVTFRCDPISEHNRLYWYRQTLGQGPEFLTYFQNEAQLEKSRLLSDRFSAERPKGSFSTLEIQRTEQGDSAMYLCASSGGLAGHEQYFGPGTRLTVT.

This clonotype was detected a few times. V is TRBV7-3 and J is TRBJ2-2; tentative D call: TRBD2 (6 bases). This CDR3 comprises 11 residues. Germline lookup yields CDR1 SGHTA and CDR2 FQGTGA. The CDR3 region has the DNA TGTGCTAGCGGACGGACCGGGGAGCTGTTTTTT. This codes for CASGRTGELFF.

On this clonotype itself: The junction and the germline gene differ at one end; a read error may be behind it. The chain joins TRBV7-7 to TRBJ2-5; 9 nucleotides match TRBD1. The CDR3 consists of 15 residues. Germline V lookup: CDR1 SSHAT, CDR2 FNYEAQ (reference sequence). CDR3 bases: TGTGCTAGCAGCCCAGGGACAGGGACGGGAAAGACCCAGTACTTC. Translation: CASSPGTGTGKTQYF.

This clonotype showed up just once. The chain has TRBV7-2 and TRBJ2-7, with TRBD2 identical over 11 bases. CDR3 length equals 15 residues. Looked up from germline, CDR1 is SGHTA and CDR2 is FQGNSA. V dropped 7 bases and J dropped 3; count of bases not matched to a gene: 8. The CDR3, as DNA: TGTGCCAGCACACTTGGGCTAGCGGGAGGCTACGAGCAGTACTTC. Protein product: CASTLGLAGGYEQYF.

This chain links TRBV28 with TRBJ2-2; D not resolved. This CDR3 comprises 15 residues. Trimming pared 5 bases from V and 1 base from J, leaving 11 bases between. Per germline, CDR1 MDHEN and CDR2 SYDVKM. The CDR3 loop reads CASSRWLENTGELFF. The DNA of the CDR3 is TGTGCCAGCAGTAGATGGCTAGAGAACACCGGGGAGCTGTTTTTT. Filled out from reference TRBV28 and TRBJ2-2, the complete variable domain reads DVKVTQSSRYLVKRTGEKVFLECVQDMDHENMFWYRQDPGLGLRLIYFSYDVKMKEKGDIPEGYSVSREKKERFSLILESASTNQTSMYLCASSRWLENTGELFFGEGSRLTVL.

This clonotype was detected many times. Compared with germline, one end of the junction differs, possibly owing to a read error. V usage is TRBV20-1 and J usage is TRBJ1-5; TRBD1 might be the D (5 bases). The CDR3 is 13 residues long. Germline CDR1 is DFQATT and CDR2 is SNEGSKA (reference sequence). As DNA, the CDR3 is TGCAGTGCTAGAGAGGACAAGAATCAGGCCCAGCATTTT. This encodes CSAREDKNQAQHF.

This clonotype was detected many times. This chain joins TRBV14 and TRBJ1-3; no clear D gene. Trimming shortened V by 1 base and J by 0 bases, and 13 bases separated the two germline ends. Germline assignment: CDR1 SGHDN and CDR2 FVKESK. This CDR3 is 17 amino acids long. The CDR3, as DNA: TGTGCCAGCAGCCAAGCGGCCCGTTTAGGCTCTGGAAACACCATATATTTT. Its protein product is CASSQAARLGSGNTIYF.

This clonotype was observed at least ten times. With a much larger clone just one base away, this may be a read error. V usage is TRBV5-6 and J usage is TRBJ2-6, with D possibly TRBD1 on 5 matching bases. The CDR3 has 13 residues. Germline CDR1 reads SGHDT; CDR2 reads YYEEEE. CDR3 DNA sequence: TGTGCCAGCAGCTTGTTTGGGGCCAACTTCCTGACTTTC. It encodes CASSLFGANFLTF. The full variable domain, with the rest looked up from reference TRBV5-6 and TRBJ2-6, is DAGVTQSPTHLIKTRGQQVTLRCSPKSGHDTVSWYQQALGQGPQFIFQYYEEEERQRGNFPDRFSGHQFPNYSSELNVNALLLGDSALYLCASSLFGANFLTFGAGSRLTVL.

This clonotype was seen repeatedly, ten times or more. The CDR3 DNA follows: TGTGCCATCAGTGAAGGGACAAATAGCAATCAGCCCCAGCATTTT. Amino acid sequence: CAISEGTNSNQPQHF. The chain recombines TRBV10-3 with TRBJ1-5, with D possibly being TRBD1 (6 bases). The CDR3 has 15 residues. CDR1 and CDR2 from the germline V gene are ENHRY and SYGVKD. The ends were cut back, 3 bases at V and 0 bases at J, with 9 bases in the middle.

Only a few counts were recorded for this clonotype. The gene calls are TRBV7-2 and TRBJ1-1; 9 bases align to TRBD1. The V gene's germline CDR1 is SGHTA and CDR2 FQGNSA. Germline trimming cut 4 bases from V and 1 base from J; bases unmatched to any gene: 1. This CDR3 has 14 amino acids. The CDR3 sequence: CASSSGQGNTEAFF. CDR3 DNA sequence: TGTGCCAGCAGCTCGGGACAGGGGAACACTGAAGCTTTCTTT.

The chain joins TRBV4-1 to TRBJ2-6; tentatively, D is TRBD2 (6 bases). This CDR3 region has 16 residues. V gave up 3 bases and J gave up 3 bases, with 12 bases separating them. The germline V gene has CDR1 MGHRA and CDR2 YSYEKL. This CDR3 reads CASSQMGLYGANVLTF. DNA for the CDR3: TGCGCCAGCAGCCAGATGGGACTCTATGGGGCCAACGTCCTGACTTTC.

A word on this clonotype: The junction departs from germline at one end; a sequencing error may be responsible. The V gene is TRBV13, the J gene TRBJ1-5, with D tentatively TRBD1 (6 bases). The CDR3 is 14 amino acids. The germline gives CDR1 PRHDT, CDR2 FYEKMQ (reference sequence). In DNA, the CDR3 is TGTGCCAGCAGCCGAGGACAGAACAGTCAGCCCCGGCATTTT. Its protein product is CASSRGQNSQPRHF.

This clonotype has only a few counts. The CDR3 sequence: CASSASGSYEQYF. The CDR3 region has the DNA TGTGCCAGCAGTGCCAGCGGGAGTTACGAGCAGTACTTC. V and J are TRBV7-9 and TRBJ2-7; TRBD2 aligns across 8 bases. Germline V gene data show CDR1 as SEHNR and CDR2 as FQNEAQ (reference sequence). The CDR3 totals 13 residues. V shed 6 bases and J 4 bases; nucleotides not matched to a gene: 5. Full variable domain (remainder filled in from reference TRBV7-9 and TRBJ2-7): DTGVSQNPRHKITKRGQNVTFRCDPISEHNRLYWYRQTLGQGPEFLTYFQNEAQLEKSRLLSDRFSAERPKGSFSTLEIQRTEQGDSAMYLCASSASGSYEQYFGPGTRLTVT.

Note on this clonotype: In this CDR3 the conserved last residue, phenylalanine or tryptophan, is missing, so a read error is likely. The V call is TRBV7-8, the J call TRBJ2-7, with 10 bases that match TRBD1. Per germline, CDR1 SGHVS and CDR2 FQNEAQ. Trimming at V came to 5 bases and at J to 5 bases, leaving 9 bases not matched to a gene. This CDR3 spans 15 amino acids. As DNA, the CDR3 is TGTGCCAGCAGCCTTCGGGACAGGGGACTGGACGAGCAGTACCTC. Translating it yields CASSLRDRGLDEQYL.

J is TRBJ2-7 and V is TRBV20-1; TRBD1 is a possible D gene (6 bases). This CDR3 contains 12 residues. In germline, CDR1 is DFQATT, CDR2 SNEGSKA (reference sequence). Trimming took off 8 bases at V and 7 bases at J, with 18 bases between the two ends. The CDR3 loop is CSRNQGSQEQYF. In DNA form, the CDR3 reads TGCAGTCGGAACCAGGGGAGTCAAGAGCAGTACTTC.

This chain joins TRBV5-4 and TRBJ2-7, with TRBD1 matching 7 bases. This CDR3 comprises 15 residues. Trimming at V came to 1 base and at J to 3 bases, leaving 7 bases not matched to a gene. Germline V gene sequence: CDR1 SGHNT, CDR2 YYREEE (reference sequence). The CDR3 DNA is TGTGCCAGCAGCTTGCTGACAGGGCCGAACTACGAGCAGTACTTC. Protein product: CASSLLTGPNYEQYF.

The V and J genes are TRBV7-9 and TRBJ1-2; D not resolved. Germline V gives CDR1 SEHNR, CDR2 FQNEAQ (reference sequence). Trimming shortened V by 7 bases and J by 5 bases, and 17 bases separated the two germline ends. This CDR3 contains 14 residues. CDR3 loop: CASNQTETIYGYTF. The CDR3 DNA sequence: TGTGCCAGCAACCAAACCGAGACCATATATGGCTACACCTTC.

The rearrangement joins TRBV29-1 to TRBJ1-4; 8 bases match TRBD1. J was trimmed by 8 bases and V by 5 bases; bases with no gene match: 7. The CDR3 extends over 13 amino acids. Germline V gives CDR1 SQVTM, CDR2 ANQGSEA. CDR3 protein: CSVIGQGAEKLFF. The CDR3 DNA reads TGCAGCGTTATAGGACAGGGAGCGGAAAAACTGTTTTTT. The variable domain in full, completed from reference TRBV29-1 and TRBJ1-4, reads SAVISQKPSRDICQRGTSLTIQCQVDSQVTMMFWYRQQPGQSLTLIATANQGSEATYESGFVIDKFPISRPNLTFSTLTVSNMSPEDSSIYLCSVIGQGAEKLFFGSGTQLSVL.

At least ten counts were recorded for this clonotype. This clone may be a read error of a much larger clone one base away. The chain couples TRBV20-1 to TRBJ2-3, with TRBD2 matching 7 bases. Germline trimming cut 6 bases from V and 10 bases from J; bases unmatched to any gene: 19. Per the germline V gene, CDR1 is DFQATT and CDR2 is SNEGSKA (reference sequence). The CDR3 spans 15 residues. CDR3 sequence (DNA): TGCAGTGCCGAAAGGGCTAGCGGAAATCGTAATGCGCAGTATTTT. It encodes CSAERASGNRNAQYF.